The sequence of this TCR beta chain was determined in a study of vaccination effects on CD4 cells after COVID-19. With regard to this clone: Its antigen is unidentified.

Here immunoSEQ multiplex PCR was the method, and the copy in TCRdb shows in-frame clones only, minus some. In the table there are 40,000 to 50,000 clones, around 80% of which are singletons. The CDR3 has 15 residues. V was trimmed by 2 bases and J by 7 bases, leaving 14 bases between them. CDR1 SGHAT and CDR2 FQNNGV come from the germline V gene. Study-wide findings and caveats: The study enrolled few convalescent patients and sampled no early post-infection timepoints.

Viral peptide pool expansion of antigen-specific CD4+ T cells preceded sequencing in the ViraFEST assay. Cells that had been cultured for 10 days were the source of isolated CD4+ T cells. BNT162b2 vaccine or mRNA-1273 vaccine was given to participants in two doses. The study found no prior SARS-CoV-2 infection in the vaccine recipients, who tested negative for nucleocapsid antibodies. After around 2 million PBMC were placed in each well, they were cultured with approximately 10 IU/ml IL-2 and roughly 10 ug/ml peptides. The J gene is TRBJ2-2, the V gene TRBV11-2; D perhaps matches TRBD2 (5 bases). Source: CD4+ T cells from PBMCs cultured with HCoV-OC43 spike peptides, taken after COVID-19 vaccination. Subset described: HCoV-OC43 spike overlapping peptide pool stimulation. This clonotype was obtained from a human donor who received a COVID-19 vaccine. CDR3 amino acids: CASSLSETRGGELFF. For the CDR3, the DNA is TGTGCCAGCAGCTTATCGGAAACCCGGGGCGGGGAGCTGTTTTTT.